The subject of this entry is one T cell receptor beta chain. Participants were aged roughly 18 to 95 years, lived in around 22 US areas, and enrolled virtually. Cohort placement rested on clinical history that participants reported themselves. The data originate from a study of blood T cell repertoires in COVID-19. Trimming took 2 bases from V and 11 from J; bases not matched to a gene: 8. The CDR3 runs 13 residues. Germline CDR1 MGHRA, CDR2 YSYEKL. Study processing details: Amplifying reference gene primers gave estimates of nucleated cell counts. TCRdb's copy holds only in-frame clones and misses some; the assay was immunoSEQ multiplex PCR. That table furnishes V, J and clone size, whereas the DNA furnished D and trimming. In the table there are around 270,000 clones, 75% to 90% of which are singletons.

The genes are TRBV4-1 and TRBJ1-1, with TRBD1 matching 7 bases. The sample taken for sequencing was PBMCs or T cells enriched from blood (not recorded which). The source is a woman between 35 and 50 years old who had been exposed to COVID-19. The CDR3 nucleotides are TGCGCCAGCAGCCAACGGGCCGGGACAGACGCTTTCTTT. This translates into CASSQRAGTDAFF.